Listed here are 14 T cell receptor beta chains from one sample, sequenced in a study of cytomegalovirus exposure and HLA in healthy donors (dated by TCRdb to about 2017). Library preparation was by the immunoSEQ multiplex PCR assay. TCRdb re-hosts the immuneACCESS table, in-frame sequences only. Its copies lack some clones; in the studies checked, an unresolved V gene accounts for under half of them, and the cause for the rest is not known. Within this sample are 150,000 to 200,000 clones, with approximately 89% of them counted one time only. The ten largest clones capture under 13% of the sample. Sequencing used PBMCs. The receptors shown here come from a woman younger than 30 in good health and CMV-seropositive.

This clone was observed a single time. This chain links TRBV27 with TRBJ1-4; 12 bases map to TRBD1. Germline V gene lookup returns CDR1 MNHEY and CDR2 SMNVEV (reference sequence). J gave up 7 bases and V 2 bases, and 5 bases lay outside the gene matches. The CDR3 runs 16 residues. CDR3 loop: CASSLGTGGFREKLFF. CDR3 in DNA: TGTGCCAGCAGTTTAGGGACAGGGGGCTTTCGTGAAAAACTGTTTTTT.

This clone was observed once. In nucleotides, the CDR3 is TGTGCCACCAGCAGAGATACTTATGATTACGAGCAGTACTTC. It translates to CATSRDTYDYEQYF. The chain carries TRBV15 and TRBJ2-7; D not certain. This CDR3 is 14 amino acids long. V was trimmed by 0 bases and J by 4 bases, leaving 10 bases between them. Germline assignment: CDR1 LNHNV and CDR2 YYDKDF (reference sequence).

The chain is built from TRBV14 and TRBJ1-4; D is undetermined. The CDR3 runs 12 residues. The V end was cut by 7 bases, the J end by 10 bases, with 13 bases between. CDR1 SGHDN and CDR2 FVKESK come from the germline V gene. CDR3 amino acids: CASTSISGKLFF. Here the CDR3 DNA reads TGTGCCAGCACTTCCATCAGTGGAAAACTGTTTTTT.

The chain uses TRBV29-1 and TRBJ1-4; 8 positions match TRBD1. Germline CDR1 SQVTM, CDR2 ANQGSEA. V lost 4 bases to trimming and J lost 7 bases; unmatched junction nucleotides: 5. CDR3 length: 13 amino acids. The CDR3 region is CSVADRVGEKLFF. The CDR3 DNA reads TGCAGCGTTGCGGACAGGGTGGGTGAAAAACTGTTTTTT.

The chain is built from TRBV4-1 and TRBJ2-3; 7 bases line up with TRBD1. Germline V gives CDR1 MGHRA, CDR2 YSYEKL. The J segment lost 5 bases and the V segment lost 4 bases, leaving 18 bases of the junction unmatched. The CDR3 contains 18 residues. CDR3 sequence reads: CASSPKGGVEGGVDTQYF. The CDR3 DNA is TGCGCCAGCAGCCCGAAAGGGGGCGTCGAGGGTGGGGTAGATACGCAGTATTTT.

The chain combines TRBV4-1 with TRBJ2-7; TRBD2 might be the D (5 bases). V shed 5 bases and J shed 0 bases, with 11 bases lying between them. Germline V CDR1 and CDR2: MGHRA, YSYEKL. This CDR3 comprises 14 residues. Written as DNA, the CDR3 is TGCGCCAGCAGCTGGAGCGGTAGCTCCTACGAGCAGTACTTC. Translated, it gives CASSWSGSSYEQYF.

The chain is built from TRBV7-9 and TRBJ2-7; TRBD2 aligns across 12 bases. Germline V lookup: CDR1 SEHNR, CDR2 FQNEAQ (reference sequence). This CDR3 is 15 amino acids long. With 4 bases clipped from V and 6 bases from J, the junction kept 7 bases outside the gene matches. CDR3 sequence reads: CASSYSPGLAGEQYF. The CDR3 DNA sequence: TGTGCCAGCAGCTACTCCCCGGGACTAGCGGGCGAGCAGTACTTC. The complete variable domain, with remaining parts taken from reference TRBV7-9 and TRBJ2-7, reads DTGVSQNPRHKITKRGQNVTFRCDPISEHNRLYWYRQTLGQGPEFLTYFQNEAQLEKSRLLSDRFSAERPKGSFSTLEIQRTEQGDSAMYLCASSYSPGLAGEQYFGPGTRLTVT.

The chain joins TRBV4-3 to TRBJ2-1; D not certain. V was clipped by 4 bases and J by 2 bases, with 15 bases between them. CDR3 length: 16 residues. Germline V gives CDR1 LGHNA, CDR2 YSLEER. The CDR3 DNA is TGCGCCAGCAGCCGCCACTCTCAGGCCGCCTACAATGAGCAGTTCTTC. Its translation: CASSRHSQAAYNEQFF.

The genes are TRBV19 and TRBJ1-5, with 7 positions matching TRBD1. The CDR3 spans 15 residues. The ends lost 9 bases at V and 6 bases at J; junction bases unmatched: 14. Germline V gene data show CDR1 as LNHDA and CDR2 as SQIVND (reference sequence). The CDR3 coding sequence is TGTGCCAGCCGACCCCTAGACAGGGCTAGTCAGCCCCAGCATTTT. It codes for CASRPLDRASQPQHF.

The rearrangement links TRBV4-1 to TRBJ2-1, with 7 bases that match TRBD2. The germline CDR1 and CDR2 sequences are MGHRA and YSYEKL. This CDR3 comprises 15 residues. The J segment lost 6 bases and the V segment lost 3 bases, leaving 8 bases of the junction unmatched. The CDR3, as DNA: TGCGCCAGCAGCCAGGTGGCGGGAGTCCCCAATGAGCAGTTCTTC. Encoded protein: CASSQVAGVPNEQFF.

CDR3 residues: CASRDPLRTGAGQPQHF. In nucleotides, the CDR3 is TGTGCCAGTAGGGATCCCCTGCGGACAGGAGCGGGTCAGCCCCAGCATTTT. This sequence joins TRBV19 and TRBJ1-5; TRBD1 matches at 7 bases. J gave up 6 bases and V 6 bases, and 17 bases lay outside the gene matches. Per the germline V gene, CDR1 is LNHDA and CDR2 is SQIVND (reference sequence). The length of the CDR3 is 17 residues.

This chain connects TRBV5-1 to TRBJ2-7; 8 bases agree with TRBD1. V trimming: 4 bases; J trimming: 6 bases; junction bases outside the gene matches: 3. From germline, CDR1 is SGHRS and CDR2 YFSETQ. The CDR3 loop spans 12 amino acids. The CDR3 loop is CASSQQGGEQYF. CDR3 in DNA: TGCGCCAGCAGCCAACAGGGGGGCGAGCAGTACTTC.

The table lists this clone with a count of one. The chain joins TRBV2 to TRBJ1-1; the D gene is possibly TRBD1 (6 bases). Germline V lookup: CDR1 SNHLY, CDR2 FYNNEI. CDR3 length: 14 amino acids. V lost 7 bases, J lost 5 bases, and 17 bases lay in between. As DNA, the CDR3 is TGTGCCAGCAAGGCCCCGGGGGGCTGGACTGAAGCTTTCTTT. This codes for CASKAPGGWTEAFF.

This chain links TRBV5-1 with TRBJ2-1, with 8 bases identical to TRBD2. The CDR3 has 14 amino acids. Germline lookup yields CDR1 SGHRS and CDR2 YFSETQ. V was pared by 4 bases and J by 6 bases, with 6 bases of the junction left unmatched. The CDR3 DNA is TGCGCCAGCAGCCCGAACGCGGGAGGCAATGAGCAGTTCTTC. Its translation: CASSPNAGGNEQFF.